This entry lists 7 T cell receptor beta chains sequenced from one sample in a study of blood T cells in healthy people across ages. Sample-barcoded 5' priming and a J-beta primer mix drove a second PCR of roughly 7 to 11 cycles. Via MiXCR, TCRdb re-called the 5' RACE reads, giving one row per CDR3 protein. The table has 1,500,000 or so distinct CDR3 sequences, roughly 43% seen once. The sequenced material came from blood. These receptors all stem from a woman between 18 and 29 years old in good health.

This clonotype was observed a few times. This sequence joins TRBV14 and TRBJ2-1, with a weak D call TRBD1 (6 bases). The V gene lost 1 base and the J gene lost 2 bases, with 12 bases spanning the gap. This CDR3 region has 16 residues. Germline CDR1 reads SGHDN; CDR2 reads FVKESK. The CDR3 spells CASSQGQVRAYNEQFF. CDR3 in DNA: TGTGCCAGCAGCCAAGGACAGGTGAGGGCCTACAATGAGCAGTTCTTC.

The sample holds one count of this clonotype. An end of the junction differs from the germline gene, which may be a read error. This chain joins TRBV24-1 and TRBJ2-1; D tentatively fits TRBD1 or TRBD2 (5 bases each). The germline CDR1 and CDR2 sequences are KGHDR and SFDVKD. The CDR3 loop spans 17 amino acids. The CDR3 spells CATSDSRLGPKNNEQFF. The CDR3 DNA reads TGTGCTACCAGTGATTCGAGGCTGGGACCCAAAAACAATGAGCAGTTCTTC.

As for this clonotype: A much more abundant neighbour one base away suggests this may be a read error. The gene calls are TRBV20-1 and TRBJ2-5; D is perhaps TRBD2 (6 bases). The assigned J gene may be wrong: the sequence end matches TRBJ2-1 better. Germline V CDR1 and CDR2: DFQATT, SNEGSKA (reference sequence). The CDR3 runs to 14 residues. CDR3 DNA: TGCAGTGCTTTTGGGACTTCCTACCAAGAGACCCAGTTCTTC. Translated: CSAFGTSYQETQFF.

This chain uses TRBV9 with TRBJ1-1; D gene uncertain. The CDR3 spans 15 residues. CDR1 and CDR2 (germline): SGDLS, YYNGEE. Trimming took off 0 bases at V and 0 bases at J, with 9 bases between the two ends. In nucleotides, the CDR3 is TGTGCCAGCAGCGTAGGCCCGAGAATGAACACTGAAGCTTTCTTT. Its translation: CASSVGPRMNTEAFF.

This rearrangement joins TRBV6-5 to TRBJ2-5; no clear D gene. CDR1 is MNHEY, CDR2 SVGAGI, per germline. With 6 bases removed from V and 7 bases from J, the gap between germline ends came to 15 bases. The CDR3 length is 13 residues. In DNA, the CDR3 is TGTGCCAGCAGGAAGGGTCTTGACGGGACCCAGTACTTC. It is translated as CASRKGLDGTQYF.

This clonotype was detected only a few times. This chain connects TRBV20-1 to TRBJ2-2; 13 bases agree with TRBD2. Trimming took 6 bases from V and 8 from J; bases not matched to a gene: 9. The CDR3 consists of 15 residues. Germline V gene lookup returns CDR1 DFQATT and CDR2 SNEGSKA (reference sequence). The DNA for the CDR3 is TGCAGTGCCCATAGGGGACTAGCGGGGTCTGGGGAGCTGTTTTTT. Amino acids: CSAHRGLAGSGELFF.

This clonotype was detected a few times. The chain has TRBV6-5 and TRBJ1-2; maybe TRBD1 (5 bases). Germline values: CDR1 MNHEY, CDR2 SVGAGI. CDR3 length: 14 residues. Trimming removed 6 bases from V and 2 bases from J, with 13 bases in between. The CDR3 sequence: CASSQDIPNYGYTF. Written as DNA, the CDR3 is TGTGCCAGCAGCCAGGACATTCCGAACTATGGCTACACCTTC.